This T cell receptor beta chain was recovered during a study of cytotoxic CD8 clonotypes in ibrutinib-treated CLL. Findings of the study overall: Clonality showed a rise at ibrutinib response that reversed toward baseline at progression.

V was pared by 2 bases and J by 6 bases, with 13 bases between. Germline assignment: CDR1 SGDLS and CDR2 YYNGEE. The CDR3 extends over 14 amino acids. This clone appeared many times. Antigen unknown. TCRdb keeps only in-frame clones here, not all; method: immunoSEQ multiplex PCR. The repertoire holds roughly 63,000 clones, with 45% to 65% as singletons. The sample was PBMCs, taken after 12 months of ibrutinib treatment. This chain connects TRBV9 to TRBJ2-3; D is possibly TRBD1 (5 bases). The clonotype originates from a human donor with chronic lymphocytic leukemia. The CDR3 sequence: CASSVGQGWDTQYF. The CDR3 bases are TGTGCCAGCAGCGTTGGGCAGGGTTGGGATACGCAGTATTTT.